A single sample is the source of the 27 T cell receptor beta chains below, sequenced in a study of early T cells in non-severe SARS-CoV-2 infection. Each CDR3 protein is one row after TCRdb ran MiXCR on the 5' RACE reads. The sample has about 56,000 distinct CDR3 sequences, about 16% seen once. Material: whole blood, obtained at baseline. Receptors were obtained from an adult who was a healthcare worker with PCR-confirmed SARS-CoV-2 infection or an uninfected control (not recorded which).

V usage is TRBV7-8 and J usage is TRBJ2-3; no firm D call. This CDR3 is built from 13 residues. Germline V gives CDR1 SGHVS, CDR2 FQNEAQ. V shed 3 bases and J shed 4 bases, with 8 bases lying between them. CDR3 bases: TGTGCCAGCAGCTTTCAATACTCAGATACGCAGTATTTT. This gives the protein CASSFQYSDTQYF.

Ten or more counts support this clonotype. The junction departs from germline at one end; a sequencing error may be responsible. This chain uses TRBV12-3 or TRBV12-4 with TRBJ1-4; D unclear. This CDR3 is 14 amino acids long. The CDR3: CASSPARTNENLFF. In DNA, the CDR3 is TGTGCCAGCAGCCCCGCTAGGACTAATGAAAACCTGTTTTTT.

The CDR3 coding sequence is TGTGCCAGCAGCCAAGATAAGGGCGGGAGCCGAGAGAGGGAGCTGTTTTTT. The encoded protein is CASSQDKGGSRERELFF. The chain recombines TRBV3-1 with TRBJ2-2; 7 positions match TRBD2. The CDR3 runs 17 residues. Germline V gene data show CDR1 as LGHDT and CDR2 as YNNKEL (reference sequence). Germline trimming cut 0 bases from V and 9 bases from J; bases unmatched to any gene: 13.

This clonotype appeared a few times. The rearrangement joins TRBV28 to TRBJ2-7, with a possible D match to TRBD2 (6 bases). The CDR3 contains 15 residues. V shed 2 bases and J shed 5 bases, with 16 bases lying between them. From germline, CDR1 is MDHEN and CDR2 SYDVKM. The CDR3 DNA sequence: TGTGCCAGCAGTTTAGGCGGGACTTTGGCGGACGAGCAGTACTTC. Its protein product is CASSLGGTLADEQYF. Full variable domain (outside the CDR3, taken from reference TRBV28 and TRBJ2-7): DVKVTQSSRYLVKRTGEKVFLECVQDMDHENMFWYRQDPGLGLRLIYFSYDVKMKEKGDIPEGYSVSREKKERFSLILESASTNQTSMYLCASSLGGTLADEQYFGPGTRLTVT.

J is TRBJ2-1 and V is TRBV14; D not certain. The CDR3 sequence is 12 residues long. Looked up from germline, CDR1 is SGHDN and CDR2 is FVKESK. The ends were cut back, 1 base at V and 5 bases at J, with 3 bases in the middle. CDR3 region: CASSQGHNEQFF. The CDR3, as DNA: TGTGCCAGCAGCCAAGGACACAATGAGCAGTTCTTC.

This clonotype has at least ten counts. V and J are TRBV6-4 and TRBJ2-1; TRBD2 matches 11 bases. The V segment lost 0 bases and the J segment 6 bases; nucleotides outside the gene matches: 1. CDR3 length equals 15 residues. Germline V gene lookup returns CDR1 MRHNA and CDR2 SNTAGT. In DNA form, the CDR3 reads TGTGCCAGCAGTGACTCTAGCGGGGGGGCCAATGAGCAGTTCTTC. Protein sequence: CASSDSSGGANEQFF.

This clonotype was detected only a few times. The chain joins TRBV12-3 or TRBV12-4 to TRBJ1-6, with D possibly TRBD1 on 5 matching bases. This CDR3 has 15 residues. The V end lost 4 bases, the J end lost 10 bases, and 17 bases lay between the germline ends. The DNA for the CDR3 is TGTGCCAGCAGTTCAGGGCGGATCGGAAAATCACCCCTCCACTTT. Encoded protein: CASSSGRIGKSPLHF.

The chain carries TRBV6-9 and TRBJ1-3; D remains unclear. CDR1 is MNHGY and CDR2 is SVAAGI in the germline V gene. Deletions cut 8 bases from V and 4 bases from J, with 9 bases between. This CDR3 spans 12 amino acids. The CDR3 protein is CASPREGNTIYF. The CDR3 bases are TGTGCCAGCCCGCGGGAGGGAAACACCATATATTTT.

In this sample, this clonotype turned up many times. The chain uses TRBV10-3 and TRBJ2-3, with unresolved D. V was trimmed by 4 bases and J by 2 bases, leaving 4 bases between them. The CDR3 has 12 residues. Per the germline V gene, CDR1 is ENHRY and CDR2 is SYGVKD. This CDR3 is CAISGTTDTQYF. DNA for the CDR3: TGTGCCATCAGTGGCACCACAGATACGCAGTATTTT.

The CDR3 region is CASSIASGRQETQYF. The DNA of the CDR3 is TGTGCCAGTAGTATAGCTAGCGGGAGACAAGAGACCCAGTACTTC. The V and J genes are TRBV19 and TRBJ2-5, with 10 bases matching TRBD2. V shed 1 base and J 2 bases; nucleotides not matched to a gene: 1. Germline CDR1 reads LNHDA; CDR2 reads SQIVND (reference sequence). This CDR3 contains 15 residues. Combining the CDR3 with reference TRBV19 and TRBJ2-5 gives the whole variable domain DGGITQSPKYLFRKEGQNVTLSCEQNLNHDAMYWYRQDPGQGLRLIYYSQIVNDFQKGDIAEGYSVSREKKESFPLTVTSAQKNPTAFYLCASSIASGRQETQYFGPGTRLLVL.

CDR3: CASSSTDQATGELFF. CDR3 in DNA: TGTGCCAGCAGCTCCACGGACCAGGCCACCGGGGAGCTGTTTTTT. V is TRBV11-2 and J is TRBJ2-2; no firm D call. V gave up 4 bases and J gave up 4 bases, with 13 bases separating them. This CDR3 region has 15 residues. The V gene's germline CDR1 is SGHAT and CDR2 FQNNGV. Looking up the rest from reference TRBV11-2 and TRBJ2-2 gives the full variable domain: EAGVAQSPRYKIIEKRQSVAFWCNPISGHATLYWYQQILGQGPKLLIQFQNNGVVDDSQLPKDRFSAERLKGVDSTLKIQPAKLEDSAVYLCASSSTDQATGELFFGEGSRLTVL.

This clonotype has only a few counts. DNA of the CDR3: TGTGCCAGCAGCCCTCCCGGAGGGGGATTCCGAGATACGCAGTATTTT. Its protein product is CASSPPGGGFRDTQYF. The chain couples TRBV5-6 to TRBJ2-3, with D possibly called TRBD1 or TRBD2 (6 bases each). This CDR3 region has 16 residues. V was pared by 4 bases and J by 5 bases, with 20 bases between. The germline V gene has CDR1 SGHDT and CDR2 YYEEEE.

This clonotype was seen repeatedly, ten times or more. The chain joins TRBV7-6 to TRBJ1-2, with TRBD1 as a possible D gene (5 bases). Germline V gene lookup returns CDR1 SGHVS and CDR2 FNYEAQ. V lost 4 bases, J lost 6 bases, and 12 bases lay in between. The CDR3 runs 13 residues. CDR3 residues: CASSSTGSNGYTF. The CDR3 DNA reads as TGTGCCAGCAGCTCCACAGGATCGAATGGCTACACCTTC.

The chain carries TRBV15 and TRBJ1-4, with D uncertain. This CDR3 has 14 amino acids. Germline V lookup: CDR1 LNHNV, CDR2 YYDKDF (reference sequence). Trimming removed 0 bases at V and 8 bases at J, with 10 bases between. The CDR3 sequence is CATSRDGRVEKLFF. The CDR3 DNA sequence: TGTGCCACCAGCAGAGATGGAAGGGTCGAAAAACTGTTTTTT.

This clonotype showed up many times. The CDR3 loop reads CASSQGGGTGVTSQYF. CDR3 sequence (DNA): TGTGCCAGCAGCCAAGGAGGCGGGACAGGGGTTACGAGCCAGTACTTC. The chain uses TRBV14 and TRBJ2-5; 10 bases map to TRBD1. CDR3 length: 16 amino acids. CDR1 and CDR2 from the germline V gene are SGHDN and FVKESK. The V segment lost 1 base and the J segment 10 bases; nucleotides outside the gene matches: 12.

The J gene is TRBJ2-5, the V gene TRBV29-1; the D is unclear. Germline V CDR1 and CDR2: SQVTM, ANQGSEA. V shed 1 base and J shed 5 bases, with 11 bases lying between them. This CDR3 has 13 amino acids. Here the CDR3 reads CSVEVSRRETQYF. CDR3 nucleotide sequence: TGCAGCGTTGAAGTCAGTCGACGGGAGACCCAGTACTTC.

The rearrangement joins TRBV20-1 to TRBJ1-3; D is unresolved. Between the trimmed V and J ends, which lost 0 bases and 3 bases, there was a span of 9 bases. Germline V gene data show CDR1 as DFQATT and CDR2 as SNEGSKA (reference sequence). The CDR3 has 14 amino acids. CDR3 sequence: CSARDRVGGNTIYF. The CDR3 nucleotides read TGCAGTGCTAGAGATCGGGTTGGTGGAAACACCATATATTTT.

This chain links TRBV20-1 with TRBJ2-4, with D possibly called TRBD1 or TRBD2 (7 bases each). Germline V gene sequence: CDR1 DFQATT, CDR2 SNEGSKA (reference sequence). The V end lost 5 bases, the J end lost 5 bases, and 16 bases lay between the germline ends. The CDR3 is 14 amino acids. CDR3 sequence: CSAPRQGGENIQYF. DNA for the CDR3: TGCAGTGCTCCCCGCCAGGGGGGGGAAAACATTCAGTACTTC.

This clonotype was seen a handful of times. This chain uses TRBV5-8 with TRBJ2-3; D perhaps matches TRBD2 (5 bases). The CDR3 contains 15 residues. Germline-derived CDR1 and CDR2 are SGHTS and YDEGEE. Trimming stripped 4 bases from V and 6 bases from J, with 18 bases between. The CDR3 nucleotides are TGTGCCAGCAGCCAAGCACCCTGGAGAGGGGATACGCAGTATTTT. Translating it yields CASSQAPWRGDTQYF.

This clonotype appeared many times. This chain joins TRBV28 and TRBJ2-7; 7 bases fit TRBD2. Germline-derived CDR1 and CDR2 are MDHEN and SYDVKM. This CDR3 comprises 14 residues. V shed 4 bases, J shed 2 bases, and the junction held 5 bases outside the gene matches. The CDR3 is CASSSSGTTYEQYF. In DNA, the CDR3 is TGTGCCAGCAGTTCCTCCGGGACTACCTACGAGCAGTACTTC.

This clonotype appeared a few times. The rearrangement joins TRBV27 to TRBJ2-7, with D unclear. The CDR3 loop spans 14 amino acids. V lost 3 bases, J lost 2 bases, and 11 bases lay in between. Germline V gene sequence: CDR1 MNHEY, CDR2 SMNVEV (reference sequence). The CDR3 bases are TGTGCCAGCAGTTTTTGGAAAGGGCCCTACGAGCAGTACTTC. The encoded protein is CASSFWKGPYEQYF.

J is TRBJ1-3 and V is TRBV3-1, with D perhaps matching TRBD1 (6 bases). V lost 4 bases and J lost 4, with 14 bases in between. This CDR3 has 15 residues. Germline V gene sequence: CDR1 LGHDT, CDR2 YNNKEL (reference sequence). The CDR3 sequence: CASSPSGGTGNTIYF. CDR3 in DNA: TGTGCCAGCAGCCCCTCAGGAGGGACAGGAAACACCATATATTTT. The variable domain in full, completed from reference TRBV3-1 and TRBJ1-3, reads DTAVSQTPKYLVTQMGNDKSIKCEQNLGHDTMYWYKQDSKKFLKIMFSYNNKELIINETVPNRFSPKSPDKAHLNLHINSLELGDSAVYFCASSPSGGTGNTIYFGEGSWLTVV.

The chain combines TRBV6-1 with TRBJ1-2, with a tentative D call TRBD1 (6 bases). CDR3 length: 14 residues. Trimming pared 7 bases from V and 4 bases from J, leaving 16 bases between. Per the germline V gene, CDR1 is MNHNS and CDR2 is SASEGT. CDR3 protein: CASNERGGSYGYTF. The CDR3 nucleotides read TGTGCCAGCAACGAAAGAGGGGGATCCTATGGCTACACCTTC.

By proportion, this clonotype is medium-sized (0.01 to 0.1%). This chain joins TRBV2 and TRBJ2-5; a weak D match, TRBD2 (6 bases). With 2 bases removed from V and 6 bases from J, the gap between germline ends came to 10 bases. In germline, CDR1 is SNHLY, CDR2 FYNNEI. This CDR3 contains 13 residues. This chain's CDR3 is CASSELGGQTQYF. CDR3 in DNA: TGTGCCAGCAGTGAATTGGGGGGACAGACCCAGTACTTC.

The rearrangement joins TRBV9 to TRBJ1-2; TRBD1 might be the D (5 bases). The germline gives CDR1 SGDLS, CDR2 YYNGEE. V was clipped by 0 bases and J by 0 bases, with 9 bases between them. CDR3 size: 15 residues. This CDR3 reads CASSVDGQANYGYTF. The CDR3 DNA reads as TGTGCCAGCAGCGTAGATGGACAAGCTAACTATGGCTACACCTTC.

The gene calls are TRBV20-1 and TRBJ2-1; D is uncertain. CDR1 DFQATT and CDR2 SNEGSKA come from the germline V gene (reference sequence). V lost 1 base and J lost 6, with 13 bases in between. The CDR3 consists of 14 residues. The CDR3 DNA sequence: TGCAGTGCTAGAGGGGTATTGACCACCAATGAGCAGTTCTTC. Amino acid sequence: CSARGVLTTNEQFF.

The V and J genes are TRBV28 and TRBJ2-2; D gene unclear. This CDR3 region has 15 residues. Germline loops: CDR1 MDHEN, CDR2 SYDVKM. V dropped 1 base and J dropped 7 bases, with 13 bases sitting between them. In DNA form, the CDR3 reads TGTGCCAGCAGTTTATCTAGTACGTCTGACGGGGAGCTGTTTTTT. This encodes CASSLSSTSDGELFF.